The rows below give T cell receptor beta chains drawn from one sample of a study of identical twins' blood T cells. Each CDR3 protein is one row after TCRdb ran MiXCR on the 5' RACE reads. The sample contains around 380,000 distinct CDR3 sequences, around 30% of which appear only once. What was sequenced was PBMCs. These receptors came from a woman between 18 and 49 years old in good health. CDR3s include the opening cysteine and the closing phenylalanine or tryptophan. A D gene is named only where the DNA matches it firmly. Rows may omit the clone size; those that give it use once, few, many or a size class.

j_call d_call clone_size v_call cdr3_nt cdr3_aa
TRBJ2-1 . . TRBV7-8 TGTGCCAGCAGCTCCGAATTTTACAGGGGGGGCACCGAGCAGTTCTTC CASSSEFYRGGTEQFF
TRBJ2-3 . . TRBV6-5 TGTGCCAGCACTCGATCGACCTACACAGATACGCAGTATTTT CASTRSTYTDTQYF
TRBJ2-2 TRBD2 few TRBV20-1 TGCAGTGCTAGGTGGCGGGGGGGCCCGAACACCGGGGAGCTGTTTTTT CSARWRGGPNTGELFF
TRBJ2-1 . few TRBV11-2 TGTGCCAGCAGCTCCTCCTTCTACAACCAATCCTACAATGAGCAGTTCTTC CASSSSFYNQSYNEQFF
TRBJ2-1 . . TRBV11-2 TGTGCCAGCAGTCCGGGCCGCGGGTATGAGCAGTTCTTC CASSPGRGYEQFF
TRBJ2-1 . . TRBV5-6 TGTGCCAGCAGCTTGATGGAGTGGCTAGCGAACAATGAGCAGTTCTTC CASSLMEWLANNEQFF
TRBJ1-2 . . TRBV14 TGTGCCAGCAGCCAAGACTTGACGACAAACTATGGCTACACCTTC CASSQDLTTNYGYTF
TRBJ2-1 . many TRBV2 TGTGCCAGCAGTGGAGGGCCCCCATCGGGTTTCTTC CASSGGPPSGFF
TRBJ2-1 TRBD2 . TRBV29-1 TGCAGCGTTGTCCCTAGCGGGAGATACAATGAGCAGTTCTTC CSVVPSGRYNEQFF
TRBJ2-1 TRBD1 . TRBV13 TGTGCCAGCAGCCTCAGGGGGCTCTCTAATGAGCAGTTCTTC CASSLRGLSNEQFF
TRBJ1-1 . . TRBV6-1 TGTGCCAGCAGGACCATATGGGAAACTGAAGCTTTCTTT CASRTIWETEAFF
TRBJ2-2 . . TRBV6-2/TRBV6-3 TGTGCCAGCGGGTTAAAGGAGCACGGGGAGCTGTTTTTT CASGLKEHGELFF
TRBJ1-2 TRBD1 once TRBV25-1 TGTGCCAGCAGTGAATATGCGGCAGGGGGAGGCTGCACCTTC CASSEYAAGGGCTF
TRBJ2-2 . . TRBV7-2 TGTGCCAGCAGCTCAATTGTCGCCGGGGAGCTGTTTTTT CASSSIVAGELFF
TRBJ1-2 TRBD1 many TRBV2 TGTGCCAGGGTACAGGGGAACTATGGCTACACCTTC CARVQGNYGYTF
TRBJ2-3 . few TRBV4-3 TGCGCCAGCAGCCAAGAAGGCCCAGGAAGGGCGCAGTATTTT CASSQEGPGRAQYF
TRBJ2-1 . . TRBV20-1 TGCAGTGCTAGAGGTCCGCCGGGTGAGCAGTTCTTC CSARGPPGEQFF
TRBJ2-2 TRBD1 . TRBV7-6 TGTGCCAACAGCTTAACTAGTCGGGACAGGCTGTCGGAGCTGTTTTTT CANSLTSRDRLSELFF
TRBJ2-4 TRBD1 . TRBV7-8 TGTGCCAGCAGCTCGGACAGGGTGGGCATTCAGTACTTC CASSSDRVGIQYF
TRBJ1-2 TRBD1 . TRBV28 TGTGCCAGCAGTTTCCAGGGGGTAGGCTACACCTTC CASSFQGVGYTF
TRBJ1-4 . many TRBV10-2 TGCGCCAGCAGCGACAGTGGTTATGAAAAACTGTTTTTT CASSDSGYEKLFF
TRBJ1-1 . many TRBV28 TGTGCCAGCAGTCGAGGGATTCCGGGAGCTTTCTTT CASSRGIPGAFF
TRBJ1-5 . many TRBV2 TGTGCCAGCAGTGATCGACGGCCCCTCCCCCAGCATTTT CASSDRRPLPQHF
TRBJ2-1 TRBD2 few TRBV11-2 TGTGCCAGCAGCTTAGGTTGGACGGGAGCGGGGGTTTACAATGAGCAGTTCTTC CASSLGWTGAGVYNEQFF
TRBJ2-2 . few TRBV29-1 TGCAGCGTTGAGGTCCGGGACACCGGGGAGCTGTTTTTT CSVEVRDTGELFF
TRBJ1-6 . . TRBV20-1 TGCAGTGCCAGGCGGGGGGTTTCACCCCTCCACTTT CSARRGVSPLHF
TRBJ2-5 . few TRBV2 TGTGCCAGCAACAACCGGGACCGGACTGAGACCCAGTACTTC CASNNRDRTETQYF
TRBJ2-1 . . TRBV7-9 TGTGCCAGCAGCTTAGCAACCGAAGAGCAGTTCTTC CASSLATEEQFF
TRBJ1-2 . few TRBV7-9 TGTGCCAGCAGCCTTCAGGGACTCTATGGCTACACCTTC CASSLQGLYGYTF
TRBJ1-2 TRBD1 . TRBV27 TGTGCCAGCAGTTCCCGACAGGGGGTCCTTGGCTACACCTTC CASSSRQGVLGYTF
TRBJ2-2 . . TRBV7-2 TGTGCCAGCAGCTTAGCGCACCTAGCAAGAGACACCGGGGAGCTGTTTTTT CASSLAHLARDTGELFF
TRBJ2-7 . many TRBV6-6 TGTGCCAGCAGTTACGGCGCAGCCGTGAAGAGTTACGAGCAGTACTTC CASSYGAAVKSYEQYF
TRBJ1-4 . . TRBV15 TGTGCCACCAGCAGAGCGGGGGCTGCTGGAAGTGAAAAACTGTTTTTT CATSRAGAAGSEKLFF
TRBJ2-7 . once TRBV30 TGTGCCCACGGGAGATACGAGCAGTACTTC CAHGRYEQYF
TRBJ2-1 . few TRBV5-6 TGTGCCAGCAGCCAGTTGGAGGTGGAGCAGTTCTTC CASSQLEVEQFF
TRBJ2-2 TRBD2 . TRBV7-9 TGTGCCAGCAGCTTAAAGGGACTAGCGGGACCTCACACCGGGGAGCTGTTTTTT CASSLKGLAGPHTGELFF
TRBJ2-1 . . TRBV20-1 TGCAGTGCTAGAACTTTGGTAGCGGAAAACAATGAGCAGTTCTTC CSARTLVAENNEQFF
TRBJ1-1 TRBD1 . TRBV5-6 TGTGCCAGCAGCTGGGGACAGGGGTTCTCTGAAGCTTTCTTT CASSWGQGFSEAFF
TRBJ1-5 . many TRBV20-1 TGCAGTGCCCGGATCGGGGGCAATCAGCCCCAGCATTTT CSARIGGNQPQHF
TRBJ2-1 TRBD2 . TRBV6-2/TRBV6-3 TGTGCCAGCAGGCGGGAGGGGTCCTACAATGAGCAGTTCTTC CASRREGSYNEQFF
TRBJ2-1 TRBD2 many TRBV18 TGTGCCAGCAGCCCTACTAGCGGGACTTACAATGAGCAGTTCTTC CASSPTSGTYNEQFF
TRBJ2-1 TRBD1 . TRBV12-3/TRBV12-4 TGTGCCAGCAGTTTGGGACAGGGGGGTGGCTACAATGAGCAGTTCTTC CASSLGQGGGYNEQFF
TRBJ2-1 TRBD2 . TRBV29-1 TGCAGCGTGGATATCGGGACTACCAGTAATGAGCAGTTCTTC CSVDIGTTSNEQFF
TRBJ2-2 . few TRBV11-2 TGTGCCAGCAGCTTAGACAGGCTCCCCGGGGAGCTGTTTTTT CASSLDRLPGELFF
TRBJ1-2 TRBD1 . TRBV3-1 TGTGCCAGCAGCCTCCGGGACAGGTCCGATTCAAGGGGCTACACCTTC CASSLRDRSDSRGYTF
TRBJ1-4 . . TRBV19 TGTGCCAGTAGTGCCCGACGGTCAGCTAATGAAAAACTGTTTTTT CASSARRSANEKLFF
TRBJ2-3 TRBD1 . TRBV18 TGTGCCAGCTCACCAACAGGGGTAGATACGCAGTATTTT CASSPTGVDTQYF
TRBJ2-7 . few TRBV20-1 TGCAGTGTTTGGGACCCCACAGGCCACGAGCAGTACTTC CSVWDPTGHEQYF
TRBJ1-1 . . TRBV27 TGTGCCAGCAGTTTATTAGGGAAGCCTGAAGCTTTCTTT CASSLLGKPEAFF
TRBJ1-1 . . TRBV9 TGTGCCAGCAGCGGGCTGTTGAACACTGAAGCTTTCTTT CASSGLLNTEAFF
TRBJ1-1 . many TRBV20-1 TGCAGTGCTAACACAACTGAAGCTTTCTTT CSANTTEAFF
TRBJ1-5 TRBD1 once TRBV5-1 TGCGCCAGCAGCTGGGGGACAGGAGGCAATCAGCCCCAGCATTTT CASSWGTGGNQPQHF
TRBJ2-3 . . TRBV20-1 TGCAGTGCTAGAAAAGTTTCAGAGAGCACAGATACGCAGTATTTT CSARKVSESTDTQYF
TRBJ2-7 . . TRBV7-2 TGTGCCAGCAGCTTTCAGGGATTGATCTACGAGCAGTACTTC CASSFQGLIYEQYF
TRBJ1-2 . many TRBV6-5 TGTGCCAGCAGTTACTCGAGCAGGGTTGGAGGCTACACCTTC CASSYSSRVGGYTF
TRBJ2-7 TRBD1 . TRBV5-1 TGCGCCAGCAGCTCCACGGGACAGACCTACGAGCAGTACTTC CASSSTGQTYEQYF
TRBJ1-3 . few TRBV20-1 TGCAGTGCTTATACCTCTGGAAACACCATATATTTT CSAYTSGNTIYF
TRBJ1-1 . . TRBV7-2 TGTGCCAGCAGCCCTGTTGGGCGGGGGAACACTGAAGCTTTCTTT CASSPVGRGNTEAFF
TRBJ1-2 . few TRBV27 TGTGCCAGCAGTTTAAGTCGGATGGGGAGGTATGGCTACACCTTC CASSLSRMGRYGYTF